The rows below give T cell receptor beta chains drawn from one sample of a study of cytomegalovirus exposure and HLA in healthy donors. Assay: immunoSEQ multiplex PCR; the TCRdb copy retains only in-frame clones and omits some. The sample includes 90,000 to 100,000 clones, under 95% seen only once; the top ten take around 1.1%. Material for sequencing was PBMCs. The receptors were sampled from a woman aged 30 to 39 in good health and CMV-seropositive. The conserved cysteine and the conserved F or W are not part of the CDR3 here. The D gene is left open where the match is weak. For some rows the clone size is stated as once, few or many, or as a class when expanded; others skip it.

d_call: TRBD2
j_call: TRBJ2-5
v_call: TRBV7-8
clone_size: NA
cdr3_aa: ASSSFRLAGGRETQY

d_call: NA
j_call: TRBJ1-1
v_call: TRBV7-2
clone_size: NA
cdr3_aa: ASSLTVATEAF

d_call: NA
j_call: TRBJ2-7
v_call: TRBV28
clone_size: NA
cdr3_aa: ASSFAGSYEQY

d_call: NA
j_call: TRBJ1-2
v_call: TRBV28
clone_size: NA
cdr3_aa: ASRPQSDGFYGYT

d_call: TRBD2
j_call: TRBJ2-2
v_call: TRBV27
clone_size: NA
cdr3_aa: ASNRRGRAANTGELF

d_call: NA
j_call: TRBJ1-5
v_call: TRBV28
clone_size: NA
cdr3_aa: ASRTPGQPQH

d_call: TRBD1
j_call: TRBJ2-1
v_call: TRBV7-8
clone_size: NA
cdr3_aa: ASSVRDRGLNEQF

d_call: TRBD2
j_call: TRBJ2-3
v_call: TRBV29-1
clone_size: NA
cdr3_aa: SVERLAGVSTDTQY

d_call: NA
j_call: TRBJ1-5
v_call: TRBV21-1
clone_size: NA
cdr3_aa: ASSFRQGVRNQPQH

d_call: NA
j_call: TRBJ1-2
v_call: TRBV7-8
clone_size: NA
cdr3_aa: ASSFQDSELYGYT

d_call: NA
j_call: TRBJ2-1
v_call: TRBV9
clone_size: NA
cdr3_aa: ASSVGRGFSYNEQF

d_call: NA
j_call: TRBJ2-1
v_call: TRBV13
clone_size: NA
cdr3_aa: ASSYLAGGVVDEQF

d_call: NA
j_call: TRBJ1-2
v_call: TRBV6-5
clone_size: NA
cdr3_aa: ASSKTGVGYT

d_call: NA
j_call: TRBJ1-5
v_call: TRBV27
clone_size: NA
cdr3_aa: ASSLSVGADQPQH

d_call: TRBD1
j_call: TRBJ2-2
v_call: TRBV12-5
clone_size: NA
cdr3_aa: ASGLASQSGTGGGYSTGELF

d_call: NA
j_call: TRBJ1-2
v_call: TRBV30
clone_size: NA
cdr3_aa: AWSVHFDFYGYT

d_call: NA
j_call: TRBJ1-1
v_call: TRBV19
clone_size: NA
cdr3_aa: ASSTPGVGQSEAF

d_call: TRBD1
j_call: TRBJ1-5
v_call: TRBV19
clone_size: NA
cdr3_aa: ASSFRDRGFQPQH

d_call: TRBD1
j_call: TRBJ1-2
v_call: TRBV10-2
clone_size: NA
cdr3_aa: ASGTGGYGYT

d_call: NA
j_call: TRBJ1-2
v_call: TRBV10-3
clone_size: NA
cdr3_aa: AISEGILKGGNYGYT

d_call: NA
j_call: TRBJ1-3
v_call: TRBV7-9
clone_size: NA
cdr3_aa: ASSFPGLRGNTIY

d_call: NA
j_call: TRBJ2-6
v_call: TRBV7-2
clone_size: NA
cdr3_aa: ASRTNRASGANVLT

d_call: NA
j_call: TRBJ2-7
v_call: TRBV28
clone_size: NA
cdr3_aa: ASSLMSASQQQY

d_call: NA
j_call: TRBJ2-2
v_call: TRBV7-2
clone_size: NA
cdr3_aa: ASSLWVQGPGELF

d_call: TRBD2
j_call: TRBJ2-7
v_call: TRBV5-4
clone_size: NA
cdr3_aa: ASSLDEASGFYEQY

d_call: TRBD2
j_call: TRBJ2-7
v_call: TRBV6-5
clone_size: few
cdr3_aa: ASSRDYSYEQY

d_call: TRBD1
j_call: TRBJ2-7
v_call: TRBV28
clone_size: NA
cdr3_aa: ASSLFPGGYEQY

d_call: NA
j_call: TRBJ2-3
v_call: TRBV7-9
clone_size: NA
cdr3_aa: ASSRRSLGADTQY

d_call: TRBD1
j_call: TRBJ1-1
v_call: TRBV25-1
clone_size: NA
cdr3_aa: ASSGRTGIEAF

d_call: NA
j_call: TRBJ1-2
v_call: TRBV7-2
clone_size: NA
cdr3_aa: ASSQQGYGYT

d_call: TRBD2
j_call: TRBJ2-3
v_call: TRBV19
clone_size: NA
cdr3_aa: ASSIGNSSGYTSTDTQY

d_call: NA
j_call: TRBJ2-5
v_call: TRBV7-8
clone_size: NA
cdr3_aa: ASSLVPGWFLETQY

d_call: NA
j_call: TRBJ1-4
v_call: TRBV11-2
clone_size: NA
cdr3_aa: ASSLAAGGRELF

d_call: NA
j_call: TRBJ1-1
v_call: TRBV29-1
clone_size: NA
cdr3_aa: SVGGGEMNTEAF

d_call: TRBD2
j_call: TRBJ2-1
v_call: TRBV15
clone_size: NA
cdr3_aa: ATSREISGSAYNEQF

d_call: NA
j_call: TRBJ1-1
v_call: TRBV30
clone_size: NA
cdr3_aa: AWRLSYREGVFGNTEAF

d_call: TRBD1
j_call: TRBJ2-3
v_call: TRBV18
clone_size: once
cdr3_aa: ASSHSRGGQGATDTQY

d_call: NA
j_call: TRBJ2-2
v_call: TRBV5-4
clone_size: NA
cdr3_aa: ATKDGTNTGELF

d_call: TRBD2
j_call: TRBJ2-5
v_call: TRBV30
clone_size: NA
cdr3_aa: AWNSAGVVGGETQY

d_call: NA
j_call: TRBJ2-3
v_call: TRBV7-7
clone_size: NA
cdr3_aa: ASSQAGTDTQY

d_call: NA
j_call: TRBJ1-5
v_call: TRBV5-5
clone_size: NA
cdr3_aa: ASSLALRVDQPQH

d_call: TRBD1
j_call: TRBJ2-7
v_call: TRBV15
clone_size: NA
cdr3_aa: ATSRDLGQGKWQY